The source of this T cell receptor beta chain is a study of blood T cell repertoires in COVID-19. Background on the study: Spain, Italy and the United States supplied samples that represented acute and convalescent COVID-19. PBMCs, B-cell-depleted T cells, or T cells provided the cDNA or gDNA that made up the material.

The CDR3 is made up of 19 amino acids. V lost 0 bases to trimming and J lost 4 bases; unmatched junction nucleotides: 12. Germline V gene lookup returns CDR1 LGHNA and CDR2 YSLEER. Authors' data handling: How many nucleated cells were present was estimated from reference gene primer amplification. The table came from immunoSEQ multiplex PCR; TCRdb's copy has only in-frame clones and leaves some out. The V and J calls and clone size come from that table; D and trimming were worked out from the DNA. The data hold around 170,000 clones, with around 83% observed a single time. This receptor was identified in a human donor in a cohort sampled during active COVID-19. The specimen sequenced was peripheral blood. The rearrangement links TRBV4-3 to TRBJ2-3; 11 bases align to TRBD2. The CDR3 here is CASSQDSPSGGPGADTQYF. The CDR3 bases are TGCGCCAGCAGCCAAGATTCGCCTAGCGGGGGGCCCGGGGCAGATACGCAGTATTTT.